One and the same sample provided the 21 T cell receptor beta chains below, sequenced in a study of T cell changes during pregnancy in multiple sclerosis. Here immunoSEQ multiplex PCR was the method, and the copy in TCRdb shows in-frame clones only, minus some. The table includes 76,000 or so clones, 80% to 95% detected once. The sequenced sample was peripheral blood, obtained in the second trimester of pregnancy. These receptor sequences come from a female donor in good health, enrolled as a control in a pregnancy study.

The chain has TRBV9 and TRBJ1-6, with 9 bases lining up with TRBD1. This CDR3 contains 15 residues. In germline, CDR1 is SGDLS, CDR2 YYNGEE. V dropped 3 bases and J dropped 5; count of bases not matched to a gene: 3. The CDR3 DNA is TGTGCCAGCAGCGACCGGGACAGGGATAATTCACCCCTCCACTTT. This codes for CASSDRDRDNSPLHF.

The CDR3 loop is CASSIEAPRDVVRGTDTQYF. Here the CDR3 DNA reads TGTGCCAGTAGTATAGAGGCCCCCCGGGATGTCGTAAGGGGCACAGATACGCAGTATTTT. The chain uses TRBV19 and TRBJ2-3; D may be TRBD2 (5 bases). The CDR3 totals 20 residues. With 0 bases removed from V and 1 base from J, the gap between germline ends came to 23 bases. Germline V gene data show CDR1 as LNHDA and CDR2 as SQIVND (reference sequence). The full variable domain, with the rest looked up from reference TRBV19 and TRBJ2-3, is DGGITQSPKYLFRKEGQNVTLSCEQNLNHDAMYWYRQDPGQGLRLIYYSQIVNDFQKGDIAEGYSVSREKKESFPLTVTSAQKNPTAFYLCASSIEAPRDVVRGTDTQYFGPGTRLTVL.

This chain connects TRBV5-4 to TRBJ2-1; D is undetermined. Trimming stripped 2 bases from V and 5 bases from J, with 8 bases between. CDR1 is SGHNT, CDR2 YYREEE, per germline (reference sequence). This CDR3 contains 13 residues. This chain's CDR3 is CASSFSTNNEQFF. For the CDR3, the DNA is TGTGCCAGCAGCTTCTCCACAAACAATGAGCAGTTCTTC.

In this sample, this clone turned up once. The CDR3 region has the DNA TGTGCCATCCCACAGGGGCTTGACCCGGTGCCTGAGCAGTTCTTC. It yields the protein CAIPQGLDPVPEQFF. The chain carries TRBV2 and TRBJ2-1; 7 bases map to TRBD1. The length of the CDR3 is 15 residues. Germline V gene data show CDR1 as SNHLY and CDR2 as FYNNEI. The ends lost 10 bases at V and 9 bases at J; junction bases unmatched: 18.

The rearrangement uses TRBV15 and TRBJ2-3; the match to TRBD2 covers 7 bases. V trimming: 0 bases; J trimming: 2 bases; junction bases outside the gene matches: 5. CDR1 is LNHNV and CDR2 is YYDKDF in the germline V gene (reference sequence). The length of the CDR3 is 16 residues. The CDR3 coding sequence is TGTGCCACCAGCAGAGATCGAGGGGACTACACAGATACGCAGTATTTT. Encoded protein: CATSRDRGDYTDTQYF.

The chain has TRBV19 and TRBJ1-3, with TRBD1 identical over 9 bases. Per germline, CDR1 LNHDA and CDR2 SQIVND (reference sequence). Losses at the gene ends were 8 bases for V and 4 bases for J; bases not matched to a gene: 9. The CDR3 runs 15 residues. CDR3 region: CASHRDRVVGNTIYF. In DNA form, the CDR3 reads TGTGCCAGTCACCGGGACAGGGTTGTCGGAAACACCATATATTTT. The entire variable domain, with the rest obtained from reference TRBV19 and TRBJ1-3, is as follows: DGGITQSPKYLFRKEGQNVTLSCEQNLNHDAMYWYRQDPGQGLRLIYYSQIVNDFQKGDIAEGYSVSREKKESFPLTVTSAQKNPTAFYLCASHRDRVVGNTIYFGEGSWLTVV.

The chain joins TRBV19 to TRBJ1-2, with D possibly being TRBD1 (6 bases). Germline CDR1 is LNHDA and CDR2 is SQIVND (reference sequence). The CDR3 contains 14 residues. V lost 6 bases and J lost 7, with 18 bases in between. The CDR3 sequence: CASSRNRADAGYTF. The CDR3 DNA is TGTGCCAGTAGCCGAAACAGGGCAGATGCTGGCTACACCTTC. Combining the CDR3 with reference TRBV19 and TRBJ1-2 gives the whole variable domain DGGITQSPKYLFRKEGQNVTLSCEQNLNHDAMYWYRQDPGQGLRLIYYSQIVNDFQKGDIAEGYSVSREKKESFPLTVTSAQKNPTAFYLCASSRNRADAGYTFGSGTRLTVV.

CDR3 sequence (DNA): TGTGCCAGCAGCCCGGCGATGGGGGCGGGGGGGAAGGGTACCAAAAACATTCAGTACTTC. This codes for CASSPAMGAGGKGTKNIQYF. This chain joins TRBV13 and TRBJ2-4; 9 bases match TRBD2. Trimming took 5 bases from V and 2 from J; bases not matched to a gene: 19. This CDR3 spans 20 amino acids. Germline V CDR1 and CDR2: PRHDT, FYEKMQ (reference sequence).

The chain combines TRBV5-1 with TRBJ2-5; TRBD2 agrees at 10 bases. The CDR3 runs to 16 residues. Germline trimming cut 3 bases from V and 2 bases from J; bases unmatched to any gene: 7. The germline V gene encodes CDR1 SGHRS and CDR2 YFSETQ. CDR3 residues: CASSSGTSALQETQYF. For the CDR3, the DNA is TGCGCCAGCAGCTCCGGGACTAGCGCTCTTCAAGAGACCCAGTACTTC.

The rearrangement links TRBV7-2 to TRBJ2-1, with TRBD2 matching over 8 bases. The germline gives CDR1 SGHTA, CDR2 FQGNSA. V gave up 4 bases and J gave up 15 bases; unmatched junction bases: 14. The CDR3 consists of 14 residues. DNA of the CDR3: TGTGCCAGCAGCTCTACGGGACGTACGGGGGGGGTGTTCTTC. It translates to CASSSTGRTGGVFF.

The J gene is TRBJ1-1, the V gene TRBV4-3, with TRBD1 matching over 7 bases. CDR1 LGHNA and CDR2 YSLEER come from the germline V gene. The CDR3 runs 19 residues. Trimming cost V 4 bases and J 3 bases; bases outside gene matches: 20. The CDR3, as DNA: TGCGCCAGCAGCCCGGATTCCACCGGATGGACAGGCGGATACACTGAAGCTTTCTTT. Its protein is CASSPDSTGWTGGYTEAFF.

The table lists this clone with a count of one. V usage is TRBV9 and J usage is TRBJ2-4; a weak D match, TRBD2 (5 bases). From germline, CDR1 is SGDLS and CDR2 YYNGEE. CDR3 length: 15 residues. Trimming took off 0 bases at V and 7 bases at J, with 14 bases between the two ends. Here the CDR3 reads CASSVALGVGNIQYF. CDR3 sequence (DNA): TGTGCCAGCAGCGTAGCCCTCGGGGTAGGGAACATTCAGTACTTC.

This clone was seen just once. The rearrangement joins TRBV19 to TRBJ1-1; maybe TRBD1 (5 bases). The germline V gene encodes CDR1 LNHDA and CDR2 SQIVND (reference sequence). The CDR3 is 14 amino acids. Trimming pared 4 bases from V and 1 base from J, leaving 10 bases between. The CDR3 DNA is TGTGCCAGTAGTACAGGGATACAGAACACTGAAGCTTTCTTT. As protein: CASSTGIQNTEAFF.

The chain is built from TRBV14 and TRBJ1-4; 7 nucleotides align to TRBD1. CDR3 size: 14 residues. V shed 5 bases, J shed 8 bases, and the junction held 8 bases outside the gene matches. Germline values: CDR1 SGHDN, CDR2 FVKESK. CDR3: CASSKQGRLEKLFF. In DNA form, the CDR3 reads TGTGCCAGCAGCAAACAGGGGCGGTTAGAAAAACTGTTTTTT.

The chain has TRBV5-6 and TRBJ1-1, with 9 bases lining up with TRBD1. V shed 4 bases, J shed 4 bases, and the junction held 5 bases outside the gene matches. The germline CDR1 and CDR2 sequences are SGHDT and YYEEEE. This CDR3 is built from 14 residues. The CDR3 reads CASSRDRASTEAFF. The CDR3 DNA is TGTGCCAGCAGCCGGGACAGGGCTTCCACTGAAGCTTTCTTT.

The chain employs TRBV7-2 and TRBJ1-6; 8 positions agree with TRBD1. V was clipped by 0 bases and J by 10 bases; unmatched bases: 5. Germline V gene lookup returns CDR1 SGHTA and CDR2 FQGNSA. The CDR3 spans 15 residues. CDR3 nucleotide sequence: TGTGCCAGCAGCTTAGCGGGGACAGGAGGATCACCCCTCCACTTT. Translating gives CASSLAGTGGSPLHF.

The chain has TRBV21-1 and TRBJ2-5; the DNA was not compared with TRBD2, the D call given in the table. TRBV21-1 is a documented pseudogene. The CDR3 runs to 18 residues. The CDR3 DNA reads TGTGCCAGCAGCAGACTACCCTACCCCACAAGGGCCCAAGAGACCCAGTACTTC. Amino acids: CASSRLPYPTRAQETQYF.

V and J are TRBV11-2 and TRBJ2-7; 8 bases agree with TRBD1. Germline lookup yields CDR1 SGHAT and CDR2 FQNNGV. Trimming at V came to 6 bases and at J to 9 bases, leaving 13 bases not matched to a gene. There are 14 residues in the CDR3. The CDR3, as DNA: TGTGCCAGCAGACCAGGACAGGGAGCTACGAGGCAGTACTTC. It translates to CASRPGQGATRQYF.

The chain couples TRBV7-2 to TRBJ2-7; D is undetermined. Germline V CDR1 and CDR2: SGHTA, FQGNSA. V was trimmed by 4 bases and J by 2 bases, leaving 21 bases between them. The CDR3 consists of 17 residues. The CDR3 DNA reads as TGTGCCAGCAGCTCGAACAGCCCTTCGGCAGGTCCCTACGAGCAGTACTTC. Translation gives CASSSNSPSAGPYEQYF.

The CDR3 loop reads CAWTGGRGYTF. CDR3 bases: TGTGCCTGGACAGGGGGTCGGGGCTACACCTTC. The rearrangement links TRBV30 to TRBJ1-2; TRBD1 agrees at 7 bases. This CDR3 contains 11 residues. V lost 4 bases to trimming and J lost 8 bases; unmatched junction nucleotides: 4. The germline gives CDR1 GTSNPN, CDR2 SVGIG (reference sequence).

This chain uses TRBV30 with TRBJ1-4; D remains unclear. Looked up from germline, CDR1 is GTSNPN and CDR2 is SVGIG (reference sequence). Trimming removed 2 bases at V and 4 bases at J, with 8 bases between. CDR3 length: 13 residues. This chain's CDR3 is CAWSPVVNEKLFF. CDR3 coding DNA: TGTGCCTGGAGTCCGGTGGTTAATGAAAAACTGTTTTTT. The whole variable domain, filled in from reference TRBV30 and TRBJ1-4, reads SQTIHQWPATLVQPVGSPLSLECTVEGTSNPNLYWYRQAAGRGLQLLFYSVGIGQISSEVPQNLSASRPQDRQFILSSKKLLLSDSGFYLCAWSPVVNEKLFFGSGTQLSVL.